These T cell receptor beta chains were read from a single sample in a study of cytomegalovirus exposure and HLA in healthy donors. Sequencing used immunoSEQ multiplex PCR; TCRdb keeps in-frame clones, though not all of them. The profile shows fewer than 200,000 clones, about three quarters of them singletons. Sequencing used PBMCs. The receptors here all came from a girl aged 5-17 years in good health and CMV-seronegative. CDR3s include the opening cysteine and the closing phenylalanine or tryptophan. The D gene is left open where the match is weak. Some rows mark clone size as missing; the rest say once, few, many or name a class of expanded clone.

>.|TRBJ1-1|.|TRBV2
CASSGLRDTEAFF
TGTGCCAGCAGTGGACTCCGAGACACTGAAGCTTTCTTT
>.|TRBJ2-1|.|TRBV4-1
CASSQVGLAPNEQFF
TGCGCCAGCAGCCAAGTGGGACTGGCTCCTAATGAGCAGTTCTTC
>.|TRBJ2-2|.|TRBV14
CASSHGTGELFF
TGTGCCAGCAGCCACGGCACCGGGGAGCTGTTTTTT
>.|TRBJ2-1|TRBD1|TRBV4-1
CASSQDSPGQGQFF
TGCGCCAGCAGCCAAGATTCCCCGGGACAGGGGCAGTTCTTC
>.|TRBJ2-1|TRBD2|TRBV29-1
CSVETGGVSYNEQFF
TGCAGCGTTGAAACGGGGGGGGTTTCCTACAATGAGCAGTTCTTC
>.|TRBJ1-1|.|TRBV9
CASSVGQFGAEAFF
TGTGCCAGCAGCGTAGGTCAGTTCGGGGCTGAAGCTTTCTTT
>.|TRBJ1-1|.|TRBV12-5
CASGLVLQEGLHTEAFF
TGTGCTAGTGGTTTGGTACTCCAGGAGGGGCTGCACACTGAAGCTTTCTTT
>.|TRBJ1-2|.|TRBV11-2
CASSLTTGGGNGYTF
TGTGCCAGCAGCTTAACGACGGGAGGGGGGAATGGCTACACCTTC
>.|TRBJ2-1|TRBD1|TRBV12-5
CASGLAATGEQFF
TGTGCTAGTGGTTTGGCAGCCACAGGGGAACAGTTCTTC
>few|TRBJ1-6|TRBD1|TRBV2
CASRKGQGAGSPLHF
TGTGCCAGCAGGAAGGGACAGGGGGCTGGCTCACCCCTCCACTTT
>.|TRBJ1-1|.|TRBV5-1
CASSLSPSETEAFF
TGCGCCAGCAGCTTGTCACCTTCGGAGACTGAAGCTTTCTTT
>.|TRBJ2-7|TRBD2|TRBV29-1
CSVGEGSYEQYF
TGCAGCGTTGGGGAGGGGTCCTACGAGCAGTACTTC
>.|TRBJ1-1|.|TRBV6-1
CASSVLAPGDTEAFF
TGTGCCAGCAGTGTATTGGCTCCCGGGGACACTGAAGCTTTCTTT
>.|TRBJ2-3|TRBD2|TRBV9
CASSALGGASDTQYF
TGTGCCAGCAGCGCCCTCGGGGGGGCCTCAGATACGCAGTATTTT
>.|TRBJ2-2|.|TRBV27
CASSSSPGLANTGELFF
TGTGCCAGCAGTTCGTCACCGGGACTGGCGAACACCGGGGAGCTGTTTTTT
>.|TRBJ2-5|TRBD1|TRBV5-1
CASSAAGGLTETQYF
TGCGCCAGCAGCGCGGCAGGGGGCTTAACTGAGACCCAGTACTTC
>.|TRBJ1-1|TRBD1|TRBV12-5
CASGWIDRGVASTEAFF
TGTGCTAGTGGTTGGATCGACAGGGGGGTAGCTAGCACTGAAGCTTTCTTT
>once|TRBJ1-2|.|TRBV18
CASSPKETDGYTF
TGTGCCAGCTCACCAAAGGAGACAGATGGCTACACCTTC
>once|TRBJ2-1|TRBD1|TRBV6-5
CASSYGSGQGDNEQFF
TGTGCCAGCAGTTATGGGTCGGGACAGGGAGACAATGAGCAGTTCTTC
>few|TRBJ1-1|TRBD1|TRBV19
CASSSLPPRGSEAEAFF
TGTGCCAGTAGTAGTTTACCCCCCAGGGGGAGTGAGGCTGAAGCTTTCTTT
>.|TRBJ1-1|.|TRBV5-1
CASSQGVGNTEAFF
TGCGCCAGCAGCCAAGGAGTGGGGAACACTGAAGCTTTCTTT
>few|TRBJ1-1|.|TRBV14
CASSQVGGTEAFF
TGTGCCAGCAGCCAAGTCGGGGGCACTGAAGCTTTCTTT
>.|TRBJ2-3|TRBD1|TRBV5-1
CASSLGPQGVGTDTQYF
TGCGCCAGCAGCTTGGGGCCACAGGGGGTCGGCACAGATACGCAGTATTTT
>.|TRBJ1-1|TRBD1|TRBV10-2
CASGDSNTEAFF
TGCGCCAGCGGGGACAGCAACACTGAAGCTTTCTTT
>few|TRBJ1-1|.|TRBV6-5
CASSYLWALNTEAFF
TGTGCCAGCAGTTACCTGTGGGCCCTGAACACTGAAGCTTTCTTT
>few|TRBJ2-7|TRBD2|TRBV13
CASSSHLGLAGGPAFYEQYF
TGTGCCAGCAGCTCACACCTTGGACTAGCGGGGGGGCCGGCCTTCTACGAGCAGTACTTC
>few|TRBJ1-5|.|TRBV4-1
CASSQLGGSNQPQHF
TGCGCCAGCAGCCAACTAGGGGGTTCTAATCAGCCCCAGCATTTT
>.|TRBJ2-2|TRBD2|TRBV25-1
CASSVPSGGPNTGELFF
TGTGCCAGCAGTGTGCCTAGCGGGGGGCCCAACACCGGGGAGCTGTTTTTT
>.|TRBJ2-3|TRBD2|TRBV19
CASSFTAGGTDTQYF
TGTGCCAGTAGTTTTACAGCGGGGGGGACAGATACGCAGTATTTT
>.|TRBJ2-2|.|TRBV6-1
CASSERSGGELFF
TGTGCCAGCAGTGAACGCAGCGGCGGGGAGCTGTTTTTT
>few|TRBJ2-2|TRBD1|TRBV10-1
CASSDWTGIRTGELFF
TGCGCCAGCAGTGACTGGACAGGGATTAGGACCGGGGAGCTGTTTTTT
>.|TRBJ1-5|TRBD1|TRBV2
CASTVVTGGPQPQHF
TGTGCCAGCACTGTAGTCACAGGGGGCCCTCAGCCCCAGCATTTT
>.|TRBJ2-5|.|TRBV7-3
CASSFGTSEAQYF
TGTGCCAGCAGCTTCGGGACTTCAGAGGCCCAGTACTTC
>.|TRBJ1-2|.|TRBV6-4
CASSETADRRGLGRGYTF
TGTGCCAGCAGTGAGACCGCTGACCGGAGGGGCCTGGGGAGGGGCTACACCTTC
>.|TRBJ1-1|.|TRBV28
CASTSTNRAFLGTEAFF
TGTGCCAGCACTTCGACAAACAGGGCGTTCCTCGGTACTGAAGCTTTCTTT
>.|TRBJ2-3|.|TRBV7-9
CASSLAMRDTQYF
TGTGCCAGCAGCTTAGCCATGCGGGATACGCAGTATTTT
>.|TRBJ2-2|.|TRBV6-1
CASRTVTGELFF
TGTGCCAGCCGGACAGTCACCGGGGAGCTGTTTTTT
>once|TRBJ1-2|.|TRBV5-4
CASRSDSTGGYTF
TGCGCCAGCAGATCCGACTCCACCGGTGGCTACACCTTC
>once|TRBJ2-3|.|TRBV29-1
CSVERPDTQYF
TGCAGCGTTGAGAGGCCAGATACGCAGTATTTT
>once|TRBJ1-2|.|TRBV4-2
CASSQDSFGSSYGYTF
TGTGCCAGCAGCCAAGATAGCTTCGGGAGTTCCTATGGCTACACCTTC
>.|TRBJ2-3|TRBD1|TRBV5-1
CASRIQGAHSDTQYF
TGCGCCAGCCGAATACAGGGGGCGCATTCAGATACGCAGTATTTT
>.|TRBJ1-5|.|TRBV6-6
CASGGSHSNQPQHF
TGTGCCAGCGGGGGGTCCCATAGCAATCAGCCCCAGCATTTT
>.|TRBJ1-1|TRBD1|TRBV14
CASSLRTGAGTEAFF
TGTGCCAGCAGCCTAAGGACAGGGGCAGGAACTGAAGCTTTCTTT
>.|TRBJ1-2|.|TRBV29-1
CSVEDPPLGYTF
TGCAGCGTTGAAGATCCGCCGCTAGGCTACACCTTC
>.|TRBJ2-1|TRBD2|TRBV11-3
CASSSSGGAYNEQFF
TGTGCCAGCAGCTCTAGCGGGGGGGCCTACAATGAGCAGTTCTTC
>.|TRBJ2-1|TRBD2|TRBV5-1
CASSLAQLAGRNEQFF
TGCGCCAGCAGCTTGGCCCAACTAGCGGGGAGGAATGAGCAGTTCTTC
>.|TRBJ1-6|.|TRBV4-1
CASSRPELLNSPLHF
TGCGCCAGCAGCCGACCAGAACTACTTAATTCACCCCTCCACTTT
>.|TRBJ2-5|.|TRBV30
CAWSVRRQTQYF
TGTGCCTGGAGTGTACGGCGGCAGACCCAGTACTTC
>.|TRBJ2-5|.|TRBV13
CASSSRGQETQYF
TGTGCCAGCAGCTCCCGGGGCCAAGAGACCCAGTACTTC
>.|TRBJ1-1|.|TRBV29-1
CSVTRTENTEAFF
TGCAGCGTTACTAGGACAGAGAACACTGAAGCTTTCTTT
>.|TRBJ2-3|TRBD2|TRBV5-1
CASSSLAGGNTDTQYF
TGCGCCAGCAGCTCTCTAGCGGGGGGGAACACAGATACGCAGTATTTT
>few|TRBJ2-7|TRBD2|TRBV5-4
CASSFQRGPAEQYF
TGTGCCAGCAGCTTCCAGCGGGGACCCGCGGAGCAGTACTTC
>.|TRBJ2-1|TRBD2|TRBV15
CATSRDLSLWALAGGEQFF
TGTGCCACCAGCAGAGATTTATCTCTTTGGGCGCTAGCGGGGGGAGAGCAGTTCTTC